These T cell receptor beta chains were read from a single sample in a study of CD8+CD57+ T cells in acquired aplastic anemia. One entry per CDR3 protein results from TCRdb running MiXCR on the reads. The profile shows approximately 190,000 distinct CDR3 sequences, around 65% of them singletons. What was sequenced was sorted CD4+, CD8+, or CD8+CD57+ T cells (not recorded which) from PBMCs. The receptors were gathered from a human donor with severe aplastic anemia or a healthy control (not recorded which). Each CDR3 is given with its conserved first and last residue. D genes are given only for firm matches. Expanded clones are given a class, and other clones once, few, many or no size at all.

v_call	d_call	j_call	clone_size	cdr3_nt	cdr3_aa
TRBV20-1	TRBD2	TRBJ2-7	once	TGCAGTGCTAGAGTGCCCCTAGCGGGCCAGTACGAGCAGTACTTC	CSARVPLAGQYEQYF
TRBV2	TRBD2	TRBJ2-3	few	TGTGCCAGCAGCCGCCTAGCGGGGGGGCCCGATACGCAGTATTTT	CASSRLAGGPDTQYF
TRBV25-1	NA	TRBJ1-1	NA	TGTGCCACCCGACCAAGTGTCCCTCGGGGGAACACTGAAGCTTTCTTT	CATRPSVPRGNTEAFF
TRBV6-2/TRBV6-3	NA	TRBJ2-3	many	TGTGCCAGCAGTCCCGGGTGGGGAGACTACCGGGCAGATACGCAGTATTTT	CASSPGWGDYRADTQYF
TRBV10-2	NA	TRBJ2-7	NA	TGCGCCAGCATTGGGACACCCTACGAGCAGTACTTC	CASIGTPYEQYF
TRBV7-2	NA	TRBJ2-3	many	TGTGCCAGCAGCCCAGTGTTAGGAAGGGAGCTCACAGATACGCAGTATTTT	CASSPVLGRELTDTQYF
TRBV6-5	NA	TRBJ2-1	many	TGTGCCAGCAGTTGGACCGATTGGAATGAGCAGTTCTTC	CASSWTDWNEQFF
TRBV20-1	NA	TRBJ2-3	NA	TGCAGTGCTATACCCCCTGCCTGGATAGCGGGCACAGATACGCAGTATTTT	CSAIPPAWIAGTDTQYF
TRBV9	TRBD1	TRBJ2-7	once	TGTGCCAGCAGCGCGACAGGGGCGAGAGCCGAGCAGCACTTC	CASSATGARAEQHF
TRBV9	TRBD2	TRBJ2-5	NA	TGTGCCAGCAGCGTAGGTCGGGCTAGCGGGGGAGGGGAGACCCAGTACTTC	CASSVGRASGGGETQYF
TRBV2	NA	TRBJ1-5	NA	TGTGCCAGCAGTGAAGCCTCAGGAGGTACGGGCAATCAGCCCCAGCATTTT	CASSEASGGTGNQPQHF
TRBV19	TRBD2	TRBJ2-7	once	TGTGCCAGTAGCCTACTTAGCGGGAGTAGCTCCTACGAGCAGTACTTC	CASSLLSGSSSYEQYF
TRBV7-9	NA	TRBJ2-2	NA	NA	CASSLGDGYGYTFGELFF
TRBV7-9	NA	TRBJ2-6	many	TGTGCCAGCAGCCCAGTCTCTGGGGCCAACGTCCTGACTTTC	CASSPVSGANVLTF
TRBV7-2	NA	TRBJ1-4	NA	TGTGCCAGCAGCAGTTCTAATGAAAAACTGTTTTTC	CASSSSNEKLFF
TRBV12-3/TRBV12-4	NA	TRBJ2-7	many	TGTGCCAGCAATACGGCAGCCTCCACTTTCGAGCAGTACTTC	CASNTAASTFEQYF
TRBV2	TRBD2	TRBJ2-1	NA	TGTGCCAGCAGTGATCGAGCTAGCGGTTTCGGGGAGCAGTTCTTC	CASSDRASGFGEQFF
TRBV7-2	NA	TRBJ1-2	NA	TGTGCCAGCAGCTGGAGGTGGACTGAGCGCTACACCTTC	CASSWRWTERYTF
TRBV5-4	TRBD1	TRBJ1-2	NA	TGTGCCAGCAGCCCGCAGGACAGGGGCGGCTATGGCTACACCTTC	CASSPQDRGGYGYTF
TRBV19	NA	TRBJ2-1	many	TGTGCCAGTAGTATAGCCCCGATTGCGGGTGAGCAGTTCTTC	CASSIAPIAGEQFF
TRBV12-3/TRBV12-4	NA	TRBJ2-7	NA	TGTGCCAGCAGTTGGGGCCTAGGGTGGGAGCAGTACTTC	CASSWGLGWEQYF
TRBV5-1	TRBD2	TRBJ2-1	NA	TGCGCCAGCAGCTTGGTGGCGGGAGCAGGTTACAATGAGCAGTTCTTC	CASSLVAGAGYNEQFF
TRBV7-9	NA	TRBJ2-7	NA	TGTGCCAGCAGCAAGTCCGAAAAGTCAGACTACGAGCAGTACTTC	CASSKSEKSDYEQYF
TRBV10-1	NA	TRBJ2-2	NA	TGCGCCAGCAGTGATACAGGGTTCGGGGAGCTGTTTTTT	CASSDTGFGELFF
TRBV19	TRBD1	TRBJ1-2	many	TGTGCCAGTAGTGCACAGGGGAATGGCTACACCTTC	CASSAQGNGYTF
TRBV10-3	NA	TRBJ2-2	once	TGTGCCATCAGTGATGGGCTAGTTAACACCGGGGAGCTGTTTTTT	CAISDGLVNTGELFF
TRBV29-1	NA	TRBJ2-2	NA	TGCAGCGTTGAACATACGAACACCGGGGAGCTGTTTTTT	CSVEHTNTGELFF
TRBV3-1	TRBD2	TRBJ2-7	NA	TGTGCCAGCAGCCGGGGACTAGCTCCGTACGAGCAGTACTTC	CASSRGLAPYEQYF
TRBV7-8	NA	TRBJ2-5	NA	TGTGCGAGTAAACTCTTAGGGGGATCCCAAGAGACCCAGTACTTC	CASKLLGGSQETQYF
TRBV27	TRBD2	TRBJ2-3	NA	TGTGCCAGCAGTATACTAGCGGGGGCCCTCGGGGATACGCAGTATTTT	CASSILAGALGDTQYF
TRBV7-9	NA	TRBJ2-5	NA	TGTGCCAGCAGCTTAGTACCACAACAAGAGACCCAGTACTTC	CASSLVPQQETQYF
TRBV9	TRBD2	TRBJ2-7	many	TGTGCCAGCAGCGCCTCCGGTAGCGGGGGCTACGAGCAGTACTTC	CASSASGSGGYEQYF
TRBV19	TRBD1	TRBJ1-6	NA	TGTGCCAGTACCGTGACAGGGTTAGGTTCACCCCTCCACTTT	CASTVTGLGSPLHF
TRBV2	NA	TRBJ1-2	NA	TGTGCCAGCAGTGAACCCGCAGGCCCGGGAGGGTATGGCTACACCTTC	CASSEPAGPGGYGYTF
TRBV29-1	TRBD1	TRBJ2-7	NA	TGCAGCGCGGCCGATACAGGGGGCGAGCAGTACTTC	CSAADTGGEQYF
TRBV7-3	TRBD1	TRBJ2-7	NA	TGTGCCAGCAGCTTATCGAAGGGGGCAGGAGAGCAGTACTTC	CASSLSKGAGEQYF
TRBV10-1	TRBD1	TRBJ1-1	once	TGCGCCAGCAGTGGGACAGGGGGAAGAAACACTGAAGCTTTCTTT	CASSGTGGRNTEAFF
TRBV7-6	TRBD1	TRBJ2-7	NA	TGTGCCAGCAGCCAAACGGGACAGCCCAACTACGAGCAGTACTTC	CASSQTGQPNYEQYF
TRBV4-1	NA	TRBJ1-5	many	TGCGCCAGCAGCCAAGAAACAGACTTCTATCAGCCCCAGCATTTT	CASSQETDFYQPQHF
TRBV5-1	NA	TRBJ2-7	NA	TGCGCCAGCAGCTTGGATGTCAGCTCCTACGAGCAGTACTTC	CASSLDVSSYEQYF
TRBV10-3	TRBD1	TRBJ2-1	NA	TGTGCCACCTTCGTCGGGACAGGGGGCAGTGAGCAGTTCTTC	CATFVGTGGSEQFF
TRBV5-8	NA	TRBJ2-7	many	TGTGCCAGCAGCTGGGGCAGGGGTTACGAGCAGTACTTC	CASSWGRGYEQYF
TRBV5-1	TRBD1	TRBJ1-5	NA	TGCGCCAGCAGCTCGACAGGGTTCGGTCAGCCCCAGCATTTT	CASSSTGFGQPQHF
TRBV10-3	NA	TRBJ2-1	NA	TGTGCCGCGGGCAACTACAATGAGCAGTTCTTC	CAAGNYNEQFF
TRBV2	TRBD2	TRBJ2-1	NA	TGTGCCAGCACCGGGACTAGCGGAGCCACCGGGGAGTTCTTC	CASTGTSGATGEFF
TRBV20-1	TRBD1	TRBJ1-6	NA	TGCAGTGCTAGAGTAGACAGGGTCGGGTCACCCCTCCACTTT	CSARVDRVGSPLHF
TRBV19	NA	TRBJ2-3	NA	TGTGCCAGTAAGGATTGGGGGGGCACAGATACGCAGTATTTT	CASKDWGGTDTQYF
TRBV20-1	TRBD2	TRBJ2-3	NA	TGCAGTGCTAGGGGAGATAGCGGGGGGGCCTATGGTACGCAGTATTTT	CSARGDSGGAYGTQYF
TRBV20-1	TRBD2	TRBJ2-7	many	TGCAGTGCTAGAGATGGCGGGGGGGCCTCCTACGAGCAGTACTTC	CSARDGGGASYEQYF
TRBV25-1	NA	TRBJ2-2	NA	TGTGCCAGCAGTGAGTTGGCCGTAAACACCGGGGAGCTGTTTTTT	CASSELAVNTGELFF
TRBV20-1	NA	TRBJ1-2	NA	TGCAGTGCTAGAGCGGACTCGGACTATGGCTACACCTTC	CSARADSDYGYTF
TRBV29-1	NA	TRBJ2-7	NA	TGCAGCGTTGAAGGGGGCCCAAACGAGCAGTACTTC	CSVEGGPNEQYF
TRBV7-8	NA	TRBJ1-6	NA	TGTGCCAGCAGCTTAGCCGAGCTCCCGGGATCACCCCTCCACTTT	CASSLAELPGSPLHF
TRBV9	TRBD2	TRBJ2-2	many	TGTGCCAGCAGCAGGACTAGCTCCGGGGAGCTGTTTTTT	CASSRTSSGELFF
TRBV19	NA	TRBJ2-1	NA	TGTGCCAGTTCAAATGTGGGGGGCGACAATGAGCAGTTCTTC	CASSNVGGDNEQFF
TRBV20-1	TRBD2	TRBJ2-1	NA	TGCAGTGCATACTCCGGGACTAGAACTCGAAGGGAGCAGTTCTTC	CSAYSGTRTRREQFF
TRBV9	TRBD1	TRBJ1-2	NA	TGTGCCAGCAGCATTCTTCCGGGACAGGGGAGCCACTACACCTTC	CASSILPGQGSHYTF
TRBV5-4	TRBD2	TRBJ2-7	NA	TGTGCCAGCAGACTAGCGGGGGGACCATACGAGCAGTACTTC	CASRLAGGPYEQYF
TRBV19	TRBD1	TRBJ1-1	many	TGTGCCAGTAGCCGAGACAGGGAGGGGCCTTATAACACTGAAGCTTTCTTT	CASSRDREGPYNTEAFF
TRBV9	TRBD2	TRBJ2-1	NA	TGTGCCAGCAGCGTAGGGATCGGGGAGGGTGAGCAGTTCTTC	CASSVGIGEGEQFF